This T cell receptor beta chain is from a study of lymphopenia after photon versus proton radiotherapy (dated by TCRdb to about 2019). Looking at the study overall: The immunological effects of photon versus proton radiation therapy were compared in patients with gastrointestinal tumors who developed high-grade lymphopenia. The cohort included roughly 18 patients with gastrointestinal tumors who developed lymphopenia after receiving either photon or proton therapy. The study was designed to characterize how the impact on the immune system differs between the two radiation modalities. Study-wide conclusions, independent of this receptor: After the lymphocyte count nadir, repertoires from photon-treated patients showed oligoclonal expansion, particularly of CD8+ Temra cells, and this expansion drove the decline in diversity. Across the cohort, a larger post-nadir drop in TCR diversity was inversely correlated with overall survival time among patients who died. The authors looked at the survival association only in patients who died, and they framed better survival with proton therapy as a possibility rather than a demonstrated result. During treatment, patients who received proton therapy stayed relatively stable, whereas patients who received photon therapy lost naive T cells and TCR diversity and gained effector/memory populations.

On this clone itself: Its antigen target is currently unknown. Base qualities are not at hand, and no much larger clone is one base apart.

The library was obtained by the immunoSEQ multiplex PCR assay. Alongside multiparametric flow cytometry, deep sequencing of rearranged TCR beta loci was used to profile the T cell repertoires. The immuneACCESS repertoire file appears here via TCRdb, limited to in-frame rearrangements. These files lack a portion of the clones; in checked studies, under half of the deficit traces to unresolved V genes, and the cause of the others is not known. This sample has just over 40,000 clones in its table, and 86% of those were observed once. The ten largest clones capture about a tenth of the sample. Looking up the germline V gene yields CDR1 ENHRY and CDR2 SYGVKD. Between the V and J ends, shortened by 6 bases and 4 bases respectively, the junction contains 7 bases. Counted from cysteine to phenylalanine, this CDR3 has 13 amino acids. The only DNA kept is the CDR3, 39 bases in frame from the first base.

Rearrangement joined TRBV10-3 to TRBJ1-6; a tentative D match to TRBD1 spans 5 bases. The TCR was taken from a woman aged 70-85 years with pancreatic cancer. Some clones in this sample may be carry-over from other donors' samples. Sequencing used peripheral blood, obtained from a patient treated with proton-based radiotherapy. The nucleotides are TGTGCCATCAGCGACAGTTATAATTCACCCCTCCACTTT. The encoded protein is CAISDSYNSPLHF.